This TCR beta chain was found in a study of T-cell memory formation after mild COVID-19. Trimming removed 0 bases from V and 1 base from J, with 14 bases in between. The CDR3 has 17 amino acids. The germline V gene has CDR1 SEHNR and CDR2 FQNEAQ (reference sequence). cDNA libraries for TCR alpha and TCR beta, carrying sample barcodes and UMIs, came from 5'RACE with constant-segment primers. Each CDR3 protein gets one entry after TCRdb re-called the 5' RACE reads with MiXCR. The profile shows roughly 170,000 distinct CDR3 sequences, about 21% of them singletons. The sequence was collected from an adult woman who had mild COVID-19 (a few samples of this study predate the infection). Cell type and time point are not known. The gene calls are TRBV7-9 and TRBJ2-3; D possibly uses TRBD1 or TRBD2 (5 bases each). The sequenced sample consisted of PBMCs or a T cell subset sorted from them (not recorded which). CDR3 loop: CASSLASPGARTDTQYF. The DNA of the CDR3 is TGTGCCAGCAGCTTAGCTTCTCCCGGGGCGCGCACAGATACGCAGTATTTT.